This T cell receptor beta chain stems from a study of T cell responses to AZD1222 COVID-19 vaccine. Study-level results: Distributed over spike, vaccine-associated CD4 TCRs predominated at 160-218 and 743-854. Only a handful of AZD1222 recipients were seropositive at baseline. Every sample of the repertoires postdated the peak T cell response. There were mostly white British donors and more females than males, and clonal diversity was possibly underestimated.

Profiling relied on immunoSEQ multiplex PCR, and the TCRdb table lists in-frame clones only, not all of them. The sample lists 100,000 to 150,000 clones, about 87% occurring once. On this clone: Its antigen is unidentified.

The CDR3 sequence is 14 residues long. Germline V lookup: CDR1 SGDLS, CDR2 YYNGEE. V was cut by 5 bases and J by 0 bases, with 9 bases left in between. The sequence derives from an adult in good health. The chain uses TRBV9 and TRBJ2-1; D unresolved. The sequences come from peripheral blood, collected on day 0 of AZD1222 vaccination. CDR3 nucleotide sequence: TGTGCCAGCAGAAGGCTGAGCTCCTACAATGAGCAGTTCTTC. Translated: CASRRLSSYNEQFF.